This is a list of T cell receptor beta chains from one sample in a study of blood T cells in healthy people across ages. MiXCR, run by TCRdb on the 5' RACE reads, gives a single entry per CDR3 protein. In the table there are around 1.5 million distinct CDR3 sequences, roughly 30% of which are singletons. Input material: blood. The receptor source for this set is a woman in her 30s in good health. Each CDR3 is given with its conserved first and last residue. Each record gives: D gene, clone size, V gene, J gene, CDR3 protein, CDR3 DNA. A D gene is named only where the DNA matches it firmly. Expanded clones get a size class; other rows say once, few or many, or leave the size out.

D: .; size: .; V: TRBV15; J: TRBJ2-7; CDR3: CATSRVSNGEQYF; DNA: TGTGCCACCAGCAGAGTCTCGAATGGCGAGCAGTACTTC
D: .; size: .; V: TRBV27; J: TRBJ1-2; CDR3: CASSPRGRVDLSNYGYTF; DNA: TGTGCCAGCAGCCCCCGGGGCCGGGTGGATTTATCTAACTATGGCTACACCTTC
D: .; size: many; V: TRBV4-1; J: TRBJ2-7; CDR3: CASSQVGDYEQYF; DNA: TGCGCCAGCAGCCAAGTAGGGGACTACGAGCAGTACTTC
D: TRBD2; size: few; V: TRBV7-9; J: TRBJ2-1; CDR3: CASSLVHMGLAGDNEQFF; DNA: TGTGCCAGCAGCTTAGTTCATATGGGTCTAGCGGGGGACAATGAGCAGTTCTTC
D: .; size: many; V: TRBV29-1; J: TRBJ2-3; CDR3: CSVEDSPSSDTQYF; DNA: TGCAGCGTTGAAGATAGCCCTAGCAGTGATACGCAGTATTTT
D: TRBD1; size: many; V: TRBV27; J: TRBJ2-5; CDR3: CASSLDRGWEQYF; DNA: TGTGCCAGCAGTTTGGACAGGGGATGGGAGCAGTACTTC
D: .; size: .; V: TRBV5-1; J: TRBJ2-5; CDR3: CASSRDTLQETQYF; DNA: TGCGCCAGCTCCCGGGACACGCTACAAGAGACCCAGTACTTC
D: TRBD1; size: .; V: TRBV27; J: TRBJ1-1; CDR3: CASSLDRDYTEAFF; DNA: TGTGCCAGCAGTTTAGACAGGGATTACACTGAAGCTTTCTTT
D: TRBD2; size: few; V: TRBV9; J: TRBJ2-4; CDR3: CASSVTSGRFDIQYF; DNA: TGTGCCAGCAGCGTTACTAGCGGGAGGTTCGACATTCAGTACTTC
D: .; size: .; V: TRBV10-3; J: TRBJ2-7; CDR3: CAIMLSGNGGNEQYF; DNA: TGTGCCATCATGCTCTCGGGCAACGGGGGCAATGAGCAGTACTTC
D: .; size: .; V: TRBV20-1; J: TRBJ2-3; CDR3: CSARVPRGPSTDTQYF; DNA: TGCAGTGCTAGAGTCCCACGGGGCCCAAGCACAGATACGCAGTATTTT
D: TRBD2; size: once; V: TRBV20-1; J: TRBJ2-3; CDR3: CSARDASGGANAQYF; DNA: TGCAGTGCTAGAGATGCTAGCGGGGGGGCTAATGCGCAGTATTTT
D: TRBD1; size: many; V: TRBV29-1; J: TRBJ2-7; CDR3: CSVVGDRGNEQYF; DNA: TGCAGCGTTGTCGGGGACAGGGGTAACGAGCAGTACTTC
D: .; size: .; V: TRBV10-3; J: TRBJ2-1; CDR3: CAISELIQGELWNEQFF; DNA: TGTGCCATCAGTGAACTTATACAGGGAGAGCTCTGGAATGAGCAGTTCTTC
D: .; size: .; V: TRBV10-3; J: TRBJ2-7; CDR3: CAISESRTPTYEQYF; DNA: TGTGCCATCAGTGAGTCCCGGACTCCCACCTACGAGCAGTACTTC
D: .; size: few; V: TRBV11-2; J: TRBJ1-6; CDR3: CATQQGNYNSPLHF; DNA: TGTGCCACACAACAGGGCAACTATAATTCACCCCTCCACTTT
D: .; size: few; V: TRBV12-3/TRBV12-4; J: TRBJ2-5; CDR3: CASSWVAETQYF; DNA: TGTGCCAGCTCGTGGGTCGCAGAGACCCAGTACTTC
D: TRBD2; size: .; V: TRBV5-1; J: TRBJ2-1; CDR3: CASSLGLDLAGGEQFF; DNA: TGCGCCAGCAGCTTAGGGCTCGACCTAGCGGGAGGTGAGCAGTTCTTC
D: TRBD2; size: few; V: TRBV5-1; J: TRBJ2-3; CDR3: CASRSQAGSTDTQYF; DNA: TGCGCCAGCAGGAGTCAAGCGGGAAGCACAGATACGCAGTATTTT
D: TRBD1; size: few; V: TRBV27; J: TRBJ1-4; CDR3: CASSLRKGIGTATNEKLFF; DNA: TGTGCCAGCAGTTTACGGAAGGGAATAGGGACAGCAACTAATGAAAAACTGTTTTTT
D: TRBD2; size: .; V: TRBV20-1; J: TRBJ2-7; CDR3: CSTKPHLNGASGIYEQYF; DNA: TGCAGTACTAAACCTCATCTCAATGGGGCTAGCGGGATCTACGAGCAGTACTTC
D: .; size: .; V: TRBV18; J: TRBJ2-1; CDR3: CASRQHNYNEQFF; DNA: TGTGCCAGTAGACAGCACAACTACAATGAGCAGTTCTTC
D: TRBD1; size: .; V: TRBV12-3/TRBV12-4; J: TRBJ2-1; CDR3: CASSPGQPAIYNGQFF; DNA: TGTGCCAGCAGTCCGGGACAGCCAGCGATCTACAATGGGCAGTTCTTC
D: TRBD2; size: .; V: TRBV24-1; J: TRBJ2-3; CDR3: CATSDPAGTTTDTQYF; DNA: TGTGCCACCAGTGACCCCGCCGGGACTACCACAGATACGCAGTATTTT
D: TRBD2; size: .; V: TRBV5-1; J: TRBJ2-7; CDR3: CASSLQSGSSYEQYF; DNA: TGCGCCAGCAGCCTACAAAGCGGGAGCTCCTACGAGCAGTACTTC
D: TRBD2; size: .; V: TRBV20-1; J: TRBJ2-5; CDR3: CSVRKLAGGNQETQYF; DNA: TGCAGTGTGAGAAAACTAGCGGGGGGAAACCAAGAGACCCAGTACTTC
D: .; size: once; V: TRBV6-2/TRBV6-3; J: TRBJ2-3; CDR3: CASGRSTNTQYF; DNA: TGTGCCAGCGGCCGAAGCACAAATACGCAGTATTTT